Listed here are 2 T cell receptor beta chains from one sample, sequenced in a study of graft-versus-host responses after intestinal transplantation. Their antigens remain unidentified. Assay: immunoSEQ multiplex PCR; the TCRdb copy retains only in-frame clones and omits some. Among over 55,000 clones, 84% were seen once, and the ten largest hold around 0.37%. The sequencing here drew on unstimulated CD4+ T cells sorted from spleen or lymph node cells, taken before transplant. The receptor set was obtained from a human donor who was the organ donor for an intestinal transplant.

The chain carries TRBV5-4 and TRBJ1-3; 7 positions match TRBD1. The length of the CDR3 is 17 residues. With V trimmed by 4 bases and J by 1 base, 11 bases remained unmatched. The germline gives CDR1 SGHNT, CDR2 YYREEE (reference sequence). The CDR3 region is CASSQRTGSNSGNTIYF. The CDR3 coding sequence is TGTGCCAGCAGCCAGCGGACAGGATCAAATTCTGGAAACACCATATATTTT.

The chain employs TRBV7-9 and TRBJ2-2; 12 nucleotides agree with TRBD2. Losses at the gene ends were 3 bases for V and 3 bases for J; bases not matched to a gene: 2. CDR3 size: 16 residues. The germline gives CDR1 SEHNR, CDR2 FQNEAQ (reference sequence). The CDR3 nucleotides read TGTGCCAGCAGCTTTCGACTAGCGGGAGACACCGGGGAGCTGTTTTTT. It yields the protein CASSFRLAGDTGELFF.